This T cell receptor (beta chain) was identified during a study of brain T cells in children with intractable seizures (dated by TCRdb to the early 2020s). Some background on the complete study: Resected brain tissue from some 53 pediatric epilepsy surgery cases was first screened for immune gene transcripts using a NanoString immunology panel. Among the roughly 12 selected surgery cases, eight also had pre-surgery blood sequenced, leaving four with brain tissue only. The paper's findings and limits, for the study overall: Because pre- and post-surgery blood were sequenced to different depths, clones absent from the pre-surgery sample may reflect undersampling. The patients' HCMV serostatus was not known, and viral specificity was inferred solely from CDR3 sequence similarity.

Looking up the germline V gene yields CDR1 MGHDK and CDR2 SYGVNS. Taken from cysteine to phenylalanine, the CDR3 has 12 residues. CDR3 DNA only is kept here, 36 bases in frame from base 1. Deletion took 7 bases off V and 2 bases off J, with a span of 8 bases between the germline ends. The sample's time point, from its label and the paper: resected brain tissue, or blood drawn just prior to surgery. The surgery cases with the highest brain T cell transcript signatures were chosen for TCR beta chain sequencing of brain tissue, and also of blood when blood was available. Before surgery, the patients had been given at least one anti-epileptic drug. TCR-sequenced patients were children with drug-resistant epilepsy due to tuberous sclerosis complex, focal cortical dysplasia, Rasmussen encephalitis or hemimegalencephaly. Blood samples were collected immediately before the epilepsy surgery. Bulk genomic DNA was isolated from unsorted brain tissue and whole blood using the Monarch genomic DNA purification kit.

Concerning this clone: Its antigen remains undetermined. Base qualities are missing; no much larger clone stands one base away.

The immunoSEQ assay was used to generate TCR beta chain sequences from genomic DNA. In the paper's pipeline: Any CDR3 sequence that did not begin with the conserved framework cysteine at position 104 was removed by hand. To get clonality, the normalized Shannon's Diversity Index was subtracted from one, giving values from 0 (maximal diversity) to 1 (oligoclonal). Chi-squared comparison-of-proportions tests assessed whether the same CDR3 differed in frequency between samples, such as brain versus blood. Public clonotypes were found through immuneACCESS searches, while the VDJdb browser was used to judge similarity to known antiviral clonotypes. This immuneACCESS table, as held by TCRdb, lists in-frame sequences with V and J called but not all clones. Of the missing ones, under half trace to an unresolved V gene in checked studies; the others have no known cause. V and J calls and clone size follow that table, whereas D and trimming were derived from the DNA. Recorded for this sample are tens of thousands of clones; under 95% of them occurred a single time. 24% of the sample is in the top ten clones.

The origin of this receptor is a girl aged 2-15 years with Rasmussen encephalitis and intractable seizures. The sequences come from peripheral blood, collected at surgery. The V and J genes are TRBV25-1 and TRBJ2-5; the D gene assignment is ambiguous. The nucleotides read TGTGCCAGCAAAACCCCACAAGAGACCCAGTACTTC. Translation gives CASKTPQETQYF.